This T cell receptor (beta chain) was identified during a study of T cell changes during pregnancy in multiple sclerosis (dated by TCRdb to between 2018 and 2021). For the wider study: The study looked at changes in the T cell repertoire across pregnancy in women with multiple sclerosis.

The library was obtained by the immunoSEQ multiplex PCR assay. Held by TCRdb, this immuneACCESS table contains in-frame sequences only and omits some clones. Under half of the omission traces to an unresolved V gene where checked; the cause of the rest is unknown. The sample records around 78,000 clones, 93% of which are singletons. 2.5% of the sample rests with the top ten. Worth noting for this clone: The antigen this receptor binds is unknown. No qualities accompany the bases; no much larger clone lies one base away.

The CDR3 contains 13 residues, cysteine and phenylalanine counted. Only CDR3 DNA remains: 39 bases, in frame from the first base. CDR1 and CDR2, per the germline V gene, are SGHDT and YYEEEE. Relative to germline, V is missing 3 bases and J is missing 3 bases, with 3 bases of the junction outside any gene match. The source was peripheral blood, collected in the second trimester of pregnancy. This clonotype originated in a female donor with multiple sclerosis, enrolled in a pregnancy study. The rearrangement joined TRBV5-6 to TRBJ2-7; 7 bases in the middle match TRBD1. The nucleotide sequence reads as follows: TGTGCCAGCAGCTCCGGACAGGTCTACGAGCAGTACTTC. Translated, this gives CASSSGQVYEQYF.